This T cell receptor (beta chain) was found in a study of T cell repertoires in ileal Crohn's disease. Looking at the study overall: Median disease duration was about eight years; about 37% smoked at surgery. Findings and limits, study-wide: Compared with non-smokers, active smokers at surgery showed more clonal expansions. Every patient over 26.8% clonality showed endoscopic recurrence.

Each sample's TCRB immunosequencing used 450 to 650 nanograms of biopsy DNA. Sequencing was performed with immunoSEQ multiplex PCR; in TCRdb, only in-frame clones are kept and a portion is missing. The sample includes 9,500 to 15,000 clones, around 78% seen only once; the top ten take about 4.9%. Details on this clone: Its specificity is not known.

The CDR3 totals 12 residues. Per germline, CDR1 SGHVS and CDR2 FQNEAQ. V lost 4 bases and J lost 10, with 13 bases in between. This clonotype was sampled from an adult with Crohn's disease. Material for sequencing was ileal tissue. This sequence joins TRBV7-8 and TRBJ2-5; D is unresolved. CDR3 protein: CASSSGRMGQYF. CDR3 DNA: TGTGCCAGCAGCTCGGGTCGGATGGGCCAGTACTTC.